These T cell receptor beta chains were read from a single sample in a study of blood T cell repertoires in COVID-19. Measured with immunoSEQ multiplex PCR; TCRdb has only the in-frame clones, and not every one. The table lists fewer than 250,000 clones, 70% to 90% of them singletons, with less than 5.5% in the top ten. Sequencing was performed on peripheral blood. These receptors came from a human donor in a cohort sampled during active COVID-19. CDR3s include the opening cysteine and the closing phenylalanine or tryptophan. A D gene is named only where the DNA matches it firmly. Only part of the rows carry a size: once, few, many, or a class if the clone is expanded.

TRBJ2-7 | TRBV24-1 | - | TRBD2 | TGTGCCACCAGTGGGGGAGGGAAAAAGGGCGAGCAGTACTTC | CATSGGGKKGEQYF
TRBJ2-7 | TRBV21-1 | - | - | TGTGCCAGCAGCCCACGGGTGGGACTAGAAGAGGGATTCTCCTACGAGCAGTACTTC | CASSPRVGLEEGFSYEQYF
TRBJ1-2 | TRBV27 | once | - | TGTGCCAGCAGGACCACAGGGCACTATGGCTACACCTTC | CASRTTGHYGYTF
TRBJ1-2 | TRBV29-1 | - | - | TGCAGCTCATCGACAGGAAGCTATGGCTACACCTTC | CSSSTGSYGYTF
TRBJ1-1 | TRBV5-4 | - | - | TGTGCCAGCAGCTCAGACTTTACTGAAGCTTTCTTT | CASSSDFTEAFF
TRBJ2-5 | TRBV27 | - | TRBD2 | TGTGCCAGCAGTTTATCCGCGGGAGTGTTGGAGACCCAGTACTTC | CASSLSAGVLETQYF
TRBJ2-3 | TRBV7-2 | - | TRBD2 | TGTGCCAGCAGCTCGGGACTAGCGGGAGGGACAGATACGCAGTATTTT | CASSSGLAGGTDTQYF
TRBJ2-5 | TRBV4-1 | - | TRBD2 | TGCGCCAGCAGCCAGGCCGGGACTAGCGTGGAGACCCAGTACTTC | CASSQAGTSVETQYF
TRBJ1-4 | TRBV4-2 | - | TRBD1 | TGTGCCAGCAGCCCCCTGGACAGGGGGTTAAATGAAAAACTGTTTTTT | CASSPLDRGLNEKLFF
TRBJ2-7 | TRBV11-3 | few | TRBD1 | TGTGCCAGCAGCACGCGGACAGGGCATGAGCAGTACTTC | CASSTRTGHEQYF
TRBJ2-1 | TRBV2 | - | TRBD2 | TGTGCCAGCAGAGGGGTTAGCGGGAGGAGGGTTGACGGGGACAATGAGCAGTTCTTC | CASRGVSGRRVDGDNEQFF
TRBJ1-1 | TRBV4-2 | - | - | TGTGCCAGCAGCCAAGAGGGGGGGAGGCCGAACACTGAAGCTTTCTTT | CASSQEGGRPNTEAFF
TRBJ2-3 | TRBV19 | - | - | TGTGCCAGTAGTCCCGCGTTGGATACGCAGTATTTT | CASSPALDTQYF
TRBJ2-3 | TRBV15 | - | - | TGTGCCACCAGCAGAGATTCGGCGGGCTCAGATACGCAGTATTTT | CATSRDSAGSDTQYF
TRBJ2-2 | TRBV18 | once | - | TGTGCCAGCTCACGCGGCCTTGGGTTTCCCGGGGAGCTGTTTTTT | CASSRGLGFPGELFF
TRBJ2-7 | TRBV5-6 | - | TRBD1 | TGTGCCAGCAGCCAACTATTCATAACGGGACAGGGTTCCGAGCAGTACTTC | CASSQLFITGQGSEQYF
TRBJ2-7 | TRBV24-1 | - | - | TGTGCCACCAGTGATTCTGGCAGGGTGAAGGGCGAGCAGTACTTC | CATSDSGRVKGEQYF
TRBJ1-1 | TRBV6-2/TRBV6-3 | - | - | TGTGCCAGCAGTACTGGGACATACACTGAAGCTTTCTTT | CASSTGTYTEAFF
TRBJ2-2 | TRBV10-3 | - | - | TGTGCCATCAGTGAGGGGGGGAACACAAACACCGGGGAGCTGTTTTTT | CAISEGGNTNTGELFF
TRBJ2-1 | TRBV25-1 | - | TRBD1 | TGCGCCAGCAGTGAATCCAACCCAGGACAGGGCTACAATGAGCAGTTCTTC | CASSESNPGQGYNEQFF
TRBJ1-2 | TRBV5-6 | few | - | TGTGCCAGCAGGGACGGACAGTCCCCGATATATGGCTACACCTTC | CASRDGQSPIYGYTF
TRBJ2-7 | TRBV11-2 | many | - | TGTGCCAGCAGCTTAGGATGGCAGGGGTCGGCTTATGACGAGCAGTACTTC | CASSLGWQGSAYDEQYF
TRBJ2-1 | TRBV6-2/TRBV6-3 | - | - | TGTGCCAGCAGTCCCCTTTCCGGGTCCTACAATGAGCAGTTCTTC | CASSPLSGSYNEQFF
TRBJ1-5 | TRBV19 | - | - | TGTGCCAGTAATGCAGGGGACGTATCCAATCAGCCCCAGCATTTT | CASNAGDVSNQPQHF
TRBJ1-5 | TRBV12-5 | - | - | TGTGCTAGTCAACCGTGGGGCGAGGGCAATCAGCCCCAGCATTTT | CASQPWGEGNQPQHF
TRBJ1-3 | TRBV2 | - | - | TGTGCCAGCCTAGAGGGCTTCGCCTCTGGAAACACCATATATTTT | CASLEGFASGNTIYF
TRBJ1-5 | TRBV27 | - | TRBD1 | TGTGCCAGCAGACGTAGAGGACAGGACTCCAATCAGCCCCAGCATTTT | CASRRRGQDSNQPQHF
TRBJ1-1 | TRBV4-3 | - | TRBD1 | TGCGCCAGCAGCCCCGGACAGGGGATAACTGAAGCTTTCTTT | CASSPGQGITEAFF